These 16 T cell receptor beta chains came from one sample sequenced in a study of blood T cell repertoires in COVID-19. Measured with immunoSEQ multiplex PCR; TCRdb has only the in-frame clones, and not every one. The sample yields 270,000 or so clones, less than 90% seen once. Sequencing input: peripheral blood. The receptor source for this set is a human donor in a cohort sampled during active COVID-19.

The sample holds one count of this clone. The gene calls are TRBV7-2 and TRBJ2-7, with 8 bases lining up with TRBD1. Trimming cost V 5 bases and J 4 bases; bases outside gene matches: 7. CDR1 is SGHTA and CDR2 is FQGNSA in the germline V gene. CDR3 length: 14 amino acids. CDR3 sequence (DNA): TGTGCCAGCAGCACGGACAGGGTGGGTTACGAGCAGTACTTC. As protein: CASSTDRVGYEQYF. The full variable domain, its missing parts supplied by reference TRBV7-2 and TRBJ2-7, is GAGVSQSPSNKVTEKGKDVELRCDPISGHTALYWYRQSLGQGLEFLIYFQGNSAPDKSGLPSDRFSAERTGGSVSTLTIQRTQQEDSAVYLCASSTDRVGYEQYFGPGTRLTVT.

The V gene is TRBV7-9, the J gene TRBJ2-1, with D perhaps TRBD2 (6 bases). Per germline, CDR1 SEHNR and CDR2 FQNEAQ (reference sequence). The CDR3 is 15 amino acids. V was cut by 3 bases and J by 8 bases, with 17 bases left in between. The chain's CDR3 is CASSLTGLPVHEQFF. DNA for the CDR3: TGTGCCAGCAGCTTGACGGGACTTCCGGTGCATGAGCAGTTCTTC. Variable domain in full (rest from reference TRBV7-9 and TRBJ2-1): DTGVSQNPRHKITKRGQNVTFRCDPISEHNRLYWYRQTLGQGPEFLTYFQNEAQLEKSRLLSDRFSAERPKGSFSTLEIQRTEQGDSAMYLCASSLTGLPVHEQFFGPGTRLTVL.

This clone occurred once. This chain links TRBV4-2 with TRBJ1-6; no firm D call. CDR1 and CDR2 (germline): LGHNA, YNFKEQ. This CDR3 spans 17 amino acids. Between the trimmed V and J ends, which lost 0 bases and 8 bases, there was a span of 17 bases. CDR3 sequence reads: CASSQDPGNTRDSPLHF. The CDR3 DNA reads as TGTGCCAGCAGCCAAGATCCGGGAAACACGCGGGATTCACCCCTCCACTTT.

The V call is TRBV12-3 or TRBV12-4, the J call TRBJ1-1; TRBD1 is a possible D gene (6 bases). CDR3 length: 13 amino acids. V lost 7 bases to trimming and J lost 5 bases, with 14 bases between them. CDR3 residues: CASTLGGVTEAFF. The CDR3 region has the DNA TGTGCCAGCACCTTAGGGGGTGTAACTGAAGCTTTCTTT.

CDR3 residues: CASSQRNTGELFF. The CDR3 nucleotides are TGTGCCAGCTCACAGAGGAACACCGGGGAGCTGTTTTTT. J is TRBJ2-2 and V is TRBV18; D is ambiguous. Trimming removed 4 bases from V and 1 base from J, with 4 bases in between. The CDR3 is 13 amino acids. CDR1 is KGHSH, CDR2 LQKENI, per germline.

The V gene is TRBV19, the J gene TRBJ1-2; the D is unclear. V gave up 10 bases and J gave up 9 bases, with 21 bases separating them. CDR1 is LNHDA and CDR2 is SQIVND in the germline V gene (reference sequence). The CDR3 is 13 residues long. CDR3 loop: CATNDPTARSYTF. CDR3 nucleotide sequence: TGTGCCACCAACGATCCCACGGCTAGGAGCTACACCTTC. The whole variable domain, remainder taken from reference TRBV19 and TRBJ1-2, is DGGITQSPKYLFRKEGQNVTLSCEQNLNHDAMYWYRQDPGQGLRLIYYSQIVNDFQKGDIAEGYSVSREKKESFPLTVTSAQKNPTAFYLCATNDPTARSYTFGSGTRLTVV.

CDR3: CATSHGQGARNEQFF. The CDR3 DNA reads TGTGCCACCAGTCACGGACAGGGGGCAAGAAATGAGCAGTTCTTC. The rearrangement links TRBV24-1 to TRBJ2-1; 11 bases agree with TRBD1. Germline assignment: CDR1 KGHDR and CDR2 SFDVKD. This CDR3 comprises 15 residues. Unmatched junction bases numbered 7, after V lost 6 bases and J lost 7 bases.

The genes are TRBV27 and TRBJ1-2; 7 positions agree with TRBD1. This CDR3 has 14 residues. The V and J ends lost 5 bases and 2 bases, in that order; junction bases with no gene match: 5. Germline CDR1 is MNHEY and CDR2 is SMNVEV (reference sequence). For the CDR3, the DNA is TGTGCCAGCAGTACCAGGGGGGAGAACTATGGCTACACCTTC. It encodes CASSTRGENYGYTF.

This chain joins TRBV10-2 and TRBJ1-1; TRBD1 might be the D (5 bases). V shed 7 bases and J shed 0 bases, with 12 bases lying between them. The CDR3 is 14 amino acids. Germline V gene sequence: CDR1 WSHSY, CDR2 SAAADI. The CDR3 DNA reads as TGCGCCAGCAACACCGGGGGGGTGAACACTGAAGCTTTCTTT. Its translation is CASNTGGVNTEAFF.

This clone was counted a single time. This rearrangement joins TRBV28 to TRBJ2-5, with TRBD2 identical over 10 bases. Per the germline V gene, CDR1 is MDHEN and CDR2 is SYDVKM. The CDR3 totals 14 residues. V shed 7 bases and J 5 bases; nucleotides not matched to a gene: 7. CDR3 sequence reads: CASKLAGRGETQYF. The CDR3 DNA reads TGTGCCAGCAAACTAGCGGGACGGGGTGAGACCCAGTACTTC.

The CDR3 DNA is TGTGCCAGCAGACCACAGAGTACAGATACGCAGTATTTT. Protein product: CASRPQSTDTQYF. The chain joins TRBV19 to TRBJ2-3; D is ambiguous. Germline V gives CDR1 LNHDA, CDR2 SQIVND (reference sequence). Trimming removed 9 bases from V and 3 bases from J, with 13 bases in between. The CDR3 is 13 residues long.

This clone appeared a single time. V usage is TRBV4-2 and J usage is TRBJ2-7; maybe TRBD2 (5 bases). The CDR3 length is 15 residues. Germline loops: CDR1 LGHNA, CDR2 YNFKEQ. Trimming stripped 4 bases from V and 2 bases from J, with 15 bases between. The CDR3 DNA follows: TGTGCCAGCAGCCTATCGACGGGGAAGGCCTACGAGCAGTACTTC. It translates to CASSLSTGKAYEQYF.

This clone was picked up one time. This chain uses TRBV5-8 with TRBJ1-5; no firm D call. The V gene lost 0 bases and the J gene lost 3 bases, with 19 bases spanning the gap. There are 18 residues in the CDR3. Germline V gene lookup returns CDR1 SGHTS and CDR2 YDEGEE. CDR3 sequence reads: CASSLAFGGGTPNQPQHF. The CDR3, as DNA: TGTGCCAGCAGCTTGGCGTTCGGTGGCGGAACCCCCAATCAGCCCCAGCATTTT.

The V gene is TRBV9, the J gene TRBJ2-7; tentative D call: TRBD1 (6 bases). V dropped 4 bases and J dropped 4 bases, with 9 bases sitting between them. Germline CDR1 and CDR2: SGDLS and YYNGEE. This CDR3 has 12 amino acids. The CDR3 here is CASSPRGYEQYF. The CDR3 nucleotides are TGTGCCAGCAGCCCCAGGGGTTACGAGCAGTACTTC.

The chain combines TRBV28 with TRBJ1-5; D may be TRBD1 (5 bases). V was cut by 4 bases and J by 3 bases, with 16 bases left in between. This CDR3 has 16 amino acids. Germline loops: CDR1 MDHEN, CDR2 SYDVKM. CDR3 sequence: CASSSPGLPPNQPQHF. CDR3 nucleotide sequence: TGTGCCAGCAGTTCCCCGGGACTGCCTCCCAATCAGCCCCAGCATTTT.

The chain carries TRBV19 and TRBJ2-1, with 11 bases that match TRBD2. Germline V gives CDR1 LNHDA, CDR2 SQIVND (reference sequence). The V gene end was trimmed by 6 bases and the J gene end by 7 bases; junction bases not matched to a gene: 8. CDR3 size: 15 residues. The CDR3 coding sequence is TGTGCCAGTAGCCTACTAGCGGGAGTACCTAATGAGCAGTTCTTC. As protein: CASSLLAGVPNEQFF.